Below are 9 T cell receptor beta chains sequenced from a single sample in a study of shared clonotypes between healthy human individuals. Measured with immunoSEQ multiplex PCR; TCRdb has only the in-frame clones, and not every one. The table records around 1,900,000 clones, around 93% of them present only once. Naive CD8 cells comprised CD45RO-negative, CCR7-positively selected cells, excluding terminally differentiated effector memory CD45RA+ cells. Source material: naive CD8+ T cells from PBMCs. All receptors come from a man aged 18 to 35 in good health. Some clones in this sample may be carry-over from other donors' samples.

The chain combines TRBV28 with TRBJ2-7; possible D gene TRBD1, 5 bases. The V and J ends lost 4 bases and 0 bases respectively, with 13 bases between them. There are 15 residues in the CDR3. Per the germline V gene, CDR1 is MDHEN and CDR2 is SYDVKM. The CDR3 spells CASSSIAGISYEQYF. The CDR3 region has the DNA TGTGCCAGCAGTTCGATTGCAGGGATCTCCTACGAGCAGTACTTC.

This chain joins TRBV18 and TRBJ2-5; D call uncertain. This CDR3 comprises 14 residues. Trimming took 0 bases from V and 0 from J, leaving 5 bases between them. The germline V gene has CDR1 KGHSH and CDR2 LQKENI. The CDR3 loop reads CASSPPWNQETQYF. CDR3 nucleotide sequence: TGTGCCAGCTCACCACCGTGGAACCAAGAGACCCAGTACTTC.

CDR3 sequence: CASSLTGTGAFNEQYF. Here the CDR3 DNA reads TGTGCCAGCAGCCTCACCGGGACAGGGGCTTTTAACGAGCAGTACTTC. This chain joins TRBV6-6 and TRBJ2-7; 10 bases agree with TRBD1. Germline CDR1 MNHNY, CDR2 SVGAGI (reference sequence). This CDR3 has 16 amino acids. The V and J ends lost 6 bases and 5 bases, in that order; junction bases with no gene match: 13.

CDR3 in amino acids: CATLDRGGNQPQHF. The CDR3 nucleotides are TGTGCCACCCTAGACAGGGGAGGCAATCAGCCCCAGCATTTT. The genes are TRBV19 and TRBJ1-5; 8 bases map to TRBD1. Germline CDR1 reads LNHDA; CDR2 reads SQIVND (reference sequence). CDR3 length equals 14 residues. The V gene end was trimmed by 10 bases and the J gene end by 2 bases; junction bases not matched to a gene: 7.

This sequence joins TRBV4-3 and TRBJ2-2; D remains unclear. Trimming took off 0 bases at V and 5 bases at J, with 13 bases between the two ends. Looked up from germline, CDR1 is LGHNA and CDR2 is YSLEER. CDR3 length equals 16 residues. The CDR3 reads CASSQDRSIPTGELFF. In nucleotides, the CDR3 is TGCGCCAGCAGCCAAGATCGCAGCATACCAACCGGGGAGCTGTTTTTT.

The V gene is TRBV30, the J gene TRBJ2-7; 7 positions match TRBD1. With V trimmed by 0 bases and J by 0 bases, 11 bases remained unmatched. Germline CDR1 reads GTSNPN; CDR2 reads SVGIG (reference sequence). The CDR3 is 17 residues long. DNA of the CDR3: TGTGCCTGGAGTGTCCCGGGACAGAGTTCGAGCTCCTACGAGCAGTACTTC. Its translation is CAWSVPGQSSSSYEQYF. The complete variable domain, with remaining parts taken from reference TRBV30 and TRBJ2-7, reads SQTIHQWPATLVQPVGSPLSLECTVEGTSNPNLYWYRQAAGRGLQLLFYSVGIGQISSEVPQNLSASRPQDRQFILSSKKLLLSDSGFYLCAWSVPGQSSSSYEQYFGPGTRLTVT.

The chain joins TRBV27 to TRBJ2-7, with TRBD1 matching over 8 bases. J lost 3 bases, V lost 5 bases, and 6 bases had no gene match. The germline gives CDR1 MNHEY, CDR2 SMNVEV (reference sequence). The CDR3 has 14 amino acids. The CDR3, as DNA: TGTGCCAGCAGTCTACAGGGGGTCCACTACGAGCAGTACTTC. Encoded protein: CASSLQGVHYEQYF.

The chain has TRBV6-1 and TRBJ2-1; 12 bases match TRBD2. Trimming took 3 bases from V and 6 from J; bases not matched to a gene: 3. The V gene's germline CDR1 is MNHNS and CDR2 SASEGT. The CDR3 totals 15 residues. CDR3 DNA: TGTGCCAGCAGTGAGCCGGGACTAGCGGGCAATGAGCAGTTCTTC. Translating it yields CASSEPGLAGNEQFF.

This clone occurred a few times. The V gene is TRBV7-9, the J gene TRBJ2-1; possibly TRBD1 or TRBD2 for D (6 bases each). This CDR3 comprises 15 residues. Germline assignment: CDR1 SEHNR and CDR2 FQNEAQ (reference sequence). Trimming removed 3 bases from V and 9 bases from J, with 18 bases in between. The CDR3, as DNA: TGTGCCAGCAGCTTGGAATTCCTGGAGGGGGGTGAGCAGTTCTTC. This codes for CASSLEFLEGGEQFF.